These 16 T cell receptor beta chains share one sample of origin, sequenced in a study of shared clonotypes between healthy human individuals. Data came from immunoSEQ multiplex PCR; TCRdb stores just in-frame clones and leaves some out. The sample consists of roughly 2.4 million clones, under 97% of them appearing once. The sequenced material came from naive CD4+ T cells sorted from blood. Subset: CD45RA+ positively selected. The source of these receptors is a man between 18 and 35 years old in good health.

The chain recombines TRBV19 with TRBJ2-5; tentative D call: TRBD1 (5 bases). Trimming shortened V by 3 bases and J by 3 bases, and 8 bases separated the two germline ends. Germline V lookup: CDR1 LNHDA, CDR2 SQIVND (reference sequence). The CDR3 is 13 amino acids. The CDR3 DNA reads TGTGCCAGTAGTATGAGCAGGGAAGAGACCCAGTACTTC. Its translation: CASSMSREETQYF.

The chain carries TRBV4-1 and TRBJ2-2; the match to TRBD1 covers 7 bases. CDR3 length: 16 amino acids. Germline values: CDR1 MGHRA, CDR2 YSYEKL. Trimming removed 2 bases from V and 3 bases from J; junction bases left unmatched: 6. CDR3 region: CASSQLRDRYTGELFF. The CDR3 coding sequence is TGCGCCAGCAGCCAACTCCGGGACAGATACACCGGGGAGCTGTTTTTT.

The chain links TRBV6-1 to TRBJ2-1, with unresolved D. Germline-derived CDR1 and CDR2 are MNHNS and SASEGT. Trimming cost V 6 bases and J 0 bases, with 9 bases left between them. The CDR3 has 14 residues. Here the CDR3 reads CASRVHHSYNEQFF. CDR3 coding DNA: TGTGCCAGCAGGGTACATCACTCCTACAATGAGCAGTTCTTC.

The chain links TRBV27 to TRBJ2-1; D is perhaps TRBD2 (5 bases). Germline V gene data show CDR1 as MNHEY and CDR2 as SMNVEV (reference sequence). The CDR3 is 17 amino acids. V lost 1 base to trimming and J lost 10 bases, with 23 bases between them. The CDR3 here is CASSLFSSEVWALEQFF. Written as DNA, the CDR3 is TGTGCCAGCAGTTTATTCTCATCGGAGGTATGGGCGCTCGAGCAGTTCTTC.

The chain employs TRBV19 and TRBJ2-7, with D hard to call. Germline values: CDR1 LNHDA, CDR2 SQIVND (reference sequence). V dropped 8 bases and J dropped 4 bases, with 15 bases sitting between them. This CDR3 is 13 amino acids long. This CDR3 is CASGPGRSYEQYF. For the CDR3, the DNA is TGTGCCAGTGGACCGGGCCGATCTTACGAGCAGTACTTC.

Concerning this clone: Other DNA sequences of this sample code for an identical CDR3. The rearrangement uses TRBV25-1 and TRBJ2-3, with a tentative D call TRBD2 (6 bases). This CDR3 comprises 14 residues. V gave up 4 bases and J gave up 3 bases, with 11 bases separating them. Germline V gene sequence: CDR1 MGHDK, CDR2 SYGVNS. This CDR3 reads CASSVTGVTDTQYF. CDR3 bases: TGTGCCAGCAGTGTGACGGGAGTGACAGATACGCAGTATTTT. Supplemented by reference TRBV25-1 and TRBJ2-3, the full variable domain reads EADIYQTPRYLVIGTGKKITLECSQTMGHDKMYWYQQDPGMELHLIHYSYGVNSTEKGDLSSESTVSRIRTEHFPLTLESARPSHTSQYLCASSVTGVTDTQYFGPGTRLTVL.

This clone was observed a single time. This chain links TRBV7-2 with TRBJ1-2; D remains unclear. The CDR3 has 14 residues. V shed 3 bases and J shed 0 bases, with 8 bases lying between them. Germline V CDR1 and CDR2: SGHTA, FQGNSA. The CDR3 DNA reads as TGTGCCAGCAGCTTCTGGAGCCCTAACTATGGCTACACCTTC. It encodes CASSFWSPNYGYTF.

The chain links TRBV30 to TRBJ1-1; D is ambiguous. Trimming cost V 1 base and J 7 bases, with 10 bases left between them. The germline gives CDR1 GTSNPN, CDR2 SVGIG (reference sequence). This CDR3 is built from 12 residues. The CDR3 reads CAWSALDGEAFF. Here the CDR3 DNA reads TGTGCCTGGAGTGCCCTGGACGGTGAAGCTTTCTTT.

This rearrangement joins TRBV15 to TRBJ2-2, with D tentatively TRBD1 (5 bases). This CDR3 contains 14 residues. Trimming stripped 3 bases from V and 3 bases from J, with 8 bases between. From germline, CDR1 is LNHNV and CDR2 YYDKDF (reference sequence). DNA for the CDR3: TGTGCCACCAGCAGGGAACAGGACACCGGGGAGCTGTTTTTT. Protein product: CATSREQDTGELFF. Full variable domain (outside the CDR3, taken from reference TRBV15 and TRBJ2-2): DAMVIQNPRYQVTQFGKPVTLSCSQTLNHNVMYWYQQKSSQAPKLLFHYYDKDFNNEADTPDNFQSRRPNTSFCFLDIRSPGLGDTAMYLCATSREQDTGELFFGEGSRLTVL.

The table lists this clone with a count of one. V usage is TRBV7-9 and J usage is TRBJ1-2, with a weak D call TRBD1 (6 bases). The V and J ends lost 2 bases and 0 bases respectively, with 13 bases between them. CDR1 SEHNR and CDR2 FQNEAQ come from the germline V gene (reference sequence). The CDR3 runs to 16 residues. This CDR3 reads CASSLSGGEANYGYTF. The CDR3 DNA reads as TGTGCCAGCAGCTTATCTGGGGGCGAGGCTAACTATGGCTACACCTTC.

This rearrangement joins TRBV10-3 to TRBJ2-5; the match to TRBD2 covers 12 bases. V shed 3 bases and J 5 bases; nucleotides not matched to a gene: 4. This CDR3 is 15 amino acids long. Germline assignment: CDR1 ENHRY and CDR2 SYGVKD. The CDR3 reads CAISDRTSGRETQYF. As DNA, the CDR3 is TGTGCCATCAGTGATAGAACTAGCGGGAGGGAGACCCAGTACTTC.

The rearrangement uses TRBV4-1 and TRBJ1-2; D gene ambiguous. Looked up from germline, CDR1 is MGHRA and CDR2 is YSYEKL. The V end lost 6 bases, the J end lost 4 bases, and 18 bases lay between the germline ends. The CDR3 is 15 residues long. The CDR3 reads CASSERPGGLYGYTF. The CDR3 DNA reads as TGCGCCAGCAGTGAGAGGCCCGGCGGACTCTATGGCTACACCTTC.

The rearrangement uses TRBV6-6 and TRBJ1-1, with unresolved D. The CDR3 consists of 13 residues. Trimming pared 1 base from V and 1 base from J, leaving 4 bases between. CDR1 is MNHNY and CDR2 is SVGAGI in the germline V gene (reference sequence). The CDR3 loop is CASSYLANTEAFF. The CDR3 bases are TGTGCCAGCAGTTACTTAGCGAACACTGAAGCTTTCTTT.

The chain employs TRBV9 and TRBJ2-2; 8 bases match TRBD2. The CDR3 is 16 residues long. Germline V CDR1 and CDR2: SGDLS, YYNGEE. J gave up 4 bases and V 4 bases, and 9 bases lay outside the gene matches. This chain's CDR3 is CASSPLGGALTGELFF. CDR3 coding DNA: TGTGCCAGCAGCCCCCTCGGGGGGGCACTCACCGGGGAGCTGTTTTTT.

Here the CDR3 DNA reads TGTGCCAGCAGGGGCGGGCTAGCGGGAGACAATGAGCAGTTCTTC. It is translated as CASRGGLAGDNEQFF. The chain recombines TRBV6-1 with TRBJ2-1, with 10 bases matching TRBD2. CDR1 is MNHNS and CDR2 is SASEGT in the germline V gene. The length of the CDR3 is 15 residues. J gave up 5 bases and V 6 bases, and 7 bases lay outside the gene matches.

This rearrangement joins TRBV30 to TRBJ2-6; 8 bases are shared with TRBD1. The V segment lost 2 bases and the J segment 2 bases; nucleotides outside the gene matches: 8. CDR1 and CDR2 from the germline V gene are GTSNPN and SVGIG (reference sequence). The CDR3 runs 17 residues. The DNA for the CDR3 is TGTGCCTGGAGTCCCTATTTGACAGGGGCTGGGGCCAACGTCCTGACTTTC. Translating it yields CAWSPYLTGAGANVLTF.